The present T cell receptor (beta chain) was sequenced within a study of shared clonotypes between healthy human individuals (dated by TCRdb to about 2020). Background on the whole study: The cohort included three men and a couple of women between 18 and 49 years of age. To increase sequencing depth and limit assay-specific biases, TCR repertoire library preparation and sequencing were carried out by different laboratories using diverse techniques. Each donor's leukapheresis produced roughly between roughly 0.85 and 9.5 billion PBMCs. For each donor, three plates each were used for CD4 naive and CD4 memory, two plates were used for CD8 naive, and one plate was used for CD8 memory. To estimate repertoire size and how much clonotype sharing occurs between individuals, the study deeply sequenced the blood TCR repertoires of 4 to 6 healthy adults.

Study-wide findings and limitations: Across a few donors, roughly 5% of naive CD4, roughly 3.8% of naive CD8, approximately 2.5% of memory CD4, and roughly 0.41% of memory CD8 clonotypes were shared. Pairwise subsampling indicated that sequencing depth was expected to affect the degree of clonotype sharing among donors. Compared with non-shared clonotypes, clonotypes shared by all four sorted-subset donors had higher generation probabilities. Naive subsets generally had larger estimated clonotype richness than memory subsets did. Because the study included a small number of donors, the genetic and exposure-history diversity represented was limited. Sampling was limited to blood, and TCR repertoires in tissue likely differ from TCR repertoires in blood. Incomplete sequencing was indicated by rarefaction of sorted-subset datasets, despite the large sequencing depth.

Comments on this clone: Its binding antigen is unknown. Base qualities were left out, and no much larger clone turns up one base away.

From a lookup of the germline V gene, CDR1 and CDR2 are SGHRS and YFSETQ. V sheds 1 base and J sheds 2 bases, leaving 7 bases between their ends. Spanning cysteine to phenylalanine, the CDR3 consists of 14 amino acids. Of all the DNA, just the CDR3 is kept, 42 bases in frame from base 1. The donors were healthy, HIV-negative adults who had no recently reported acute infections or vaccinations. Every donor was a Caucasian adult living in Nashville, Tennessee, USA. CD4+ T cells were enriched by magnetic negative selection, after which naive cells were positively selected on CD45RA and the negative fraction was taken as the memory subset. Blood was collected by leukapheresis, and PBMCs were isolated by Ficoll-Histopaque density gradient centrifugation and then cryopreserved in liquid nitrogen vapor phase. Analytical flow cytometry was used to check the purity and quantity of each magnetically sorted T cell population. From each sorted fraction, genomic DNA was isolated and quantified by UV absorbance on a Nanodrop 2000c.

TCR CDR3 regions were amplified from genomic DNA by multiplex PCR using the deep immunoSEQ assay. For each cell subset, the extracted genomic DNA was distributed evenly across all wells of several immunoSEQ 96-well plates, and each plate served as one replicate. For sorted subsets, around 200 ng genomic DNA, equal to 25,000 to 35,000 T cell genomes, was loaded into each replicate PCR. Purified libraries were quantified with a Qubit 3.0 fluorometer, sized on a Bioanalyzer 2100, and re-quantified with the KAPA Library Quantification kit. A separate single-read 150-cycle Illumina NextSeq 550 flow cell was used to sequence each immunoSEQ 96-well plate. Under the source paper's analysis protocol: Because only junctional sequences without quality scores were contained in the immunoSEQ output, filtering matching that applied to full-length reads could not be performed. To assign V/J genes and CDR3, sequences were annotated against IMGT germline references using PyIR, a Python wrapper for IgBLAST v1.9. Reads were filtered out if the reads had weak V/J assignments (E-value above 1e-6), no CDR3, stop codons, out-of-frame junctions, or ambiguous translated residues. V3J clonotypes were defined as sequences sharing an identical inferred V gene, J gene, and CDR3 amino acid sequence. Percentage overlap between repertoires was calculated by dividing the number of shared unique clonotypes by the size of the smaller repertoire. Richness of each repertoire was evaluated using RTK rarefaction, the Chao1 estimator, and Recon v2.1 estimates of unobserved clonotypes. Generation probabilities were computed with OLGA for all TCRbeta clonotypes obtained by the gDNA method from four donors. The table comes from immuneACCESS by way of TCRdb, which keeps in-frame sequences with V and J called. Part of the clones is missing from these tables; in studies checked, under half for an unresolved V gene and the rest for unknown reasons. D and trimming were read from the DNA, whereas the V and J calls and clone size are those reported in that table. The sample yields over a million clones; roughly 95% were counted once. The ten largest clones add up to roughly 1.2% of the sample.

This receptor was identified in a man aged 25 to 45 in good health. The rearrangement joined TRBV5-1 to TRBJ2-1; the D gene is not confidently resolved. Sequencing was performed on naive CD4+ T cells sorted from blood. The sample's cell subset or site label, in plain terms: CD45RA+ positively selected. The DNA sequence is given as TGCGCCAGCAGCTTGACTATAACCTACAATGAGCAGTTCTTC. Its coded protein is CASSLTITYNEQFF.